This entry lists 10 T cell receptor beta chains sequenced from one sample in a study of shared clonotypes between healthy human individuals. The repertoire was sequenced with immunoSEQ multiplex PCR; TCRdb's copy has only in-frame clones and lacks some. The table records about 1.1 million clones, about 84% of them present only once. The specimen was memory CD4+ T cells from PBMCs. Stated subset: CD45RA-negative fraction. The receptors were gathered from a man between 18 and 35 years old in good health. Some clones in this sample may be carry-over from other donors' samples.

The chain combines TRBV2 with TRBJ1-5; 7 bases agree with TRBD1. Germline lookup yields CDR1 SNHLY and CDR2 FYNNEI. V dropped 10 bases and J dropped 4; count of bases not matched to a gene: 13. This CDR3 contains 15 residues. The CDR3, as DNA: TGTGCCACAGCGTTCCGACAGGGCGCTAATCAGCCCCAGCATTTT. This gives the protein CATAFRQGANQPQHF.

CDR3 loop: CASSDRPTDTQYF. CDR3 nucleotides: TGCGCCAGCAGTGACAGGCCTACAGATACGCAGTATTTT. The rearrangement joins TRBV10-2 to TRBJ2-3; D remains unclear. This CDR3 spans 13 amino acids. V lost 3 bases and J lost 3, with 7 bases in between. Germline values: CDR1 WSHSY, CDR2 SAAADI.

For this clone: Other DNA sequences in the same sample also yield this CDR3. The V call is TRBV9, the J call TRBJ2-3; D unclear. The germline V and J ends were trimmed by 2 bases and 0 bases, with 7 bases remaining between them. This CDR3 is built from 14 residues. CDR1 is SGDLS and CDR2 is YYNGEE in the germline V gene. CDR3 bases: TGTGCCAGCAGCGTCGGTAGGAGCACAGATACGCAGTATTTT. This codes for CASSVGRSTDTQYF.

The CDR3 loop reads CASSQRGGASGKEQYF. CDR3 nucleotides: TGTGCCAGCAGCCAAAGAGGGGGTGCTAGCGGGAAAGAGCAGTACTTC. The genes are TRBV7-2 and TRBJ2-7, with TRBD2 identical over 9 bases. V was clipped by 5 bases and J by 7 bases; unmatched bases: 15. The CDR3 is 16 amino acids. The germline V gene encodes CDR1 SGHTA and CDR2 FQGNSA.

The chain combines TRBV7-3 with TRBJ2-3, with TRBD2 matching 12 bases. Trimming removed 5 bases from V and 7 bases from J; junction bases left unmatched: 13. CDR1 SGHTA and CDR2 FQGTGA come from the germline V gene. This CDR3 has 17 amino acids. As DNA, the CDR3 is TGTGCCAGCAGCCCTACCGCTAGCGGGAGGGCCACGAATACGCAGTATTTT. This sequence encodes CASSPTASGRATNTQYF.

The chain recombines TRBV18 with TRBJ2-7; D is perhaps TRBD1 (6 bases). The CDR3 totals 15 residues. Between the trimmed V and J ends, which lost 5 bases and 3 bases, there was a span of 17 bases. Germline lookup yields CDR1 KGHSH and CDR2 LQKENI. The CDR3 region is CASSATGGGNYEQYF. The CDR3 DNA sequence: TGTGCCAGCTCAGCGACAGGTGGGGGCAACTACGAGCAGTACTTC.

The J gene is TRBJ2-3, the V gene TRBV7-3, with no clear D. This CDR3 region has 14 residues. Germline CDR1 reads SGHTA; CDR2 reads FQGTGA. V lost 4 bases, J lost 2 bases, and 10 bases lay in between. The CDR3: CASSSRTTTDTQYF. The CDR3 DNA reads TGTGCCAGCAGCTCAAGGACGACCACAGATACGCAGTATTTT.

The chain employs TRBV7-2 and TRBJ2-5; D might be TRBD2 (5 bases). The CDR3 consists of 16 residues. Germline V gives CDR1 SGHTA, CDR2 FQGNSA. V lost 1 base and J lost 1, with 13 bases in between. CDR3 loop: CASSLGPSSTQETQYF. CDR3 nucleotides: TGTGCCAGCAGCTTAGGGCCTAGCTCCACCCAAGAGACCCAGTACTTC.

This chain uses TRBV9 with TRBJ1-2, with 7 bases that match TRBD1. Per germline, CDR1 SGDLS and CDR2 YYNGEE. The CDR3 totals 15 residues. V was pared by 3 bases and J by 5 bases, with 10 bases of the junction left unmatched. CDR3 bases: TGTGCCAGCAGCGCTAGGGGATCAGGGGGTTATGGCTACACCTTC. It encodes CASSARGSGGYGYTF. The full variable domain, rest sourced from reference TRBV9 and TRBJ1-2, is DSGVTQTPKHLITATGQRVTLRCSPRSGDLSVYWYQQSLDQGLQFLIQYYNGEERAKGNILERFSAQQFPDLHSELNLSSLELGDSALYFCASSARGSGGYGYTFGSGTRLTVV.

The chain joins TRBV7-2 to TRBJ2-1, with 10 positions matching TRBD2. V trimming: 2 bases; J trimming: 9 bases; junction bases outside the gene matches: 10. The germline CDR1 and CDR2 sequences are SGHTA and FQGNSA. The CDR3 totals 16 residues. The CDR3 reads CASSLFGSGRGGEQFF. As DNA, the CDR3 is TGTGCCAGCAGCTTATTCGGGAGCGGGAGGGGAGGTGAGCAGTTCTTC. Full variable domain (remainder filled in from reference TRBV7-2 and TRBJ2-1): GAGVSQSPSNKVTEKGKDVELRCDPISGHTALYWYRQSLGQGLEFLIYFQGNSAPDKSGLPSDRFSAERTGGSVSTLTIQRTQQEDSAVYLCASSLFGSGRGGEQFFGPGTRLTVL.